This is a list of T cell receptor beta chains from one sample in a study of OX40 agonist ivuxolimab in advanced cancers. The repertoire was sequenced with immunoSEQ multiplex PCR; TCRdb's copy has only in-frame clones and lacks some. The data hold tens of thousands of clones, with just under 90% observed a single time. The material sequenced was CD4+ or CD8+ T cells sorted from blood, taken in a trial of the OX40 agonist ivuxolimab. All receptors derive from an adult with an advanced solid tumor such as melanoma, head and neck, liver or kidney cancer. Both conserved end residues are part of each CDR3. The order of the fields is clone size, D gene, J gene, V gene, CDR3 protein, CDR3 DNA. A D gene is named only where the DNA matches it firmly. The listing skips clone size in some rows; elsewhere it reads once, few, many or a size class.

clone_size: NA
d_call: NA
j_call: TRBJ2-7
v_call: TRBV30
cdr3_aa: CAWSLVPASEQYF
cdr3_nt: TGTGCCTGGAGTCTGGTTCCCGCTTCCGAGCAGTACTTC

clone_size: NA
d_call: NA
j_call: TRBJ1-1
v_call: TRBV7-9
cdr3_aa: CASSFSGTEAFF
cdr3_nt: TGTGCCAGCAGCTTCAGCGGCACTGAAGCTTTCTTT

clone_size: once
d_call: NA
j_call: TRBJ2-7
v_call: TRBV5-1
cdr3_aa: CASSLGDRTSYEQYF
cdr3_nt: TGCGCCAGCAGCTTGGGAGACAGGACCTCCTACGAGCAGTACTTC

clone_size: NA
d_call: NA
j_call: TRBJ1-4
v_call: TRBV5-5
cdr3_aa: CASSFDRGPTNEKLFF
cdr3_nt: TGTGCCAGCAGTTTCGACCGGGGCCCAACTAATGAAAAACTGTTTTTT

clone_size: NA
d_call: NA
j_call: TRBJ2-3
v_call: TRBV27
cdr3_aa: CASSLTGSLLSTDTQYF
cdr3_nt: TGTGCCAGCAGTTTAACAGGCTCCCTTCTTAGCACAGATACGCAGTATTTT

clone_size: NA
d_call: NA
j_call: TRBJ2-1
v_call: TRBV13
cdr3_aa: CASSPGPRREQFF
cdr3_nt: TGTGCCAGCAGCCCCGGCCCTCGGCGGGAGCAGTTCTTC

clone_size: NA
d_call: NA
j_call: TRBJ2-1
v_call: TRBV6-5
cdr3_aa: CASSYEAKGFYNEQFF
cdr3_nt: TGTGCCAGCAGTTACGAGGCAAAAGGTTTCTATAATGAGCAGTTCTTC

clone_size: NA
d_call: TRBD1
j_call: TRBJ2-1
v_call: TRBV11-2
cdr3_aa: CASSLVKTGGNEQFF
cdr3_nt: TGTGCCAGCAGCTTAGTGAAGACAGGGGGCAATGAGCAGTTCTTC

clone_size: NA
d_call: NA
j_call: TRBJ2-1
v_call: TRBV11-2
cdr3_aa: CASSLGPLWEQFF
cdr3_nt: TGTGCCAGCAGCTTAGGTCCCCTCTGGGAGCAGTTCTTC

clone_size: NA
d_call: TRBD1
j_call: TRBJ2-7
v_call: TRBV27
cdr3_aa: CASSHGTGLEQYF
cdr3_nt: TGTGCCAGCAGCCATGGGACAGGGCTCGAGCAGTACTTC

clone_size: NA
d_call: NA
j_call: TRBJ2-5
v_call: TRBV27
cdr3_aa: CASSLAGLETQYF
cdr3_nt: TGTGCCAGCAGTTTAGCCGGGTTGGAGACCCAGTACTTC

clone_size: NA
d_call: NA
j_call: TRBJ1-1
v_call: TRBV29-1
cdr3_aa: CSVGRVTEAFF
cdr3_nt: TGCAGCGTTGGCAGGGTCACTGAAGCTTTCTTT

clone_size: NA
d_call: TRBD2
j_call: TRBJ2-5
v_call: TRBV6-5
cdr3_aa: CASTLAGQETQYF
cdr3_nt: TGTGCCAGCACTCTAGCGGGGCAAGAGACCCAGTACTTC

clone_size: NA
d_call: NA
j_call: TRBJ1-5
v_call: TRBV14
cdr3_aa: CASSQESGQPQHF
cdr3_nt: TGTGCCAGCAGCCAAGAGAGTGGACAGCCCCAGCATTTT

clone_size: NA
d_call: TRBD1
j_call: TRBJ2-7
v_call: TRBV5-1
cdr3_aa: CASSLDRAVPYEQYF
cdr3_nt: TGCGCCAGCAGCTTAGACAGGGCGGTCCCCTACGAGCAGTACTTC

clone_size: NA
d_call: NA
j_call: TRBJ1-1
v_call: TRBV7-9
cdr3_aa: CASSLSQGPNTEAFF
cdr3_nt: TGTGCCAGCAGCTTATCTCAGGGACCGAACACTGAAGCTTTCTTT

clone_size: NA
d_call: NA
j_call: TRBJ2-5
v_call: TRBV5-1
cdr3_aa: CASSLTAGAGPRRETQYF
cdr3_nt: TGCGCCAGCAGCCTAACGGCAGGGGCGGGACCCCGTCGGGAGACCCAGTACTTC

clone_size: once
d_call: TRBD1
j_call: TRBJ2-7
v_call: TRBV5-5
cdr3_aa: CASSSDRGAYEQYF
cdr3_nt: TGTGCCAGCAGCTCTGACAGGGGAGCCTACGAGCAGTACTTC

clone_size: NA
d_call: NA
j_call: TRBJ2-7
v_call: TRBV7-9
cdr3_aa: CASSTVRGPHEQYF
cdr3_nt: TGTGCCAGCAGCACGGTACGGGGCCCCCACGAGCAGTACTTC

clone_size: NA
d_call: NA
j_call: TRBJ2-7
v_call: TRBV7-9
cdr3_aa: CASSLGGEKQYF
cdr3_nt: TGTGCCAGCAGCTTAGGGGGTGAGAAGCAGTACTTC

clone_size: NA
d_call: NA
j_call: TRBJ1-5
v_call: TRBV19
cdr3_aa: CASSISTRGNQPQHF
cdr3_nt: TGTGCCAGTAGTATTTCCACCAGGGGCAATCAGCCCCAGCATTTT

clone_size: NA
d_call: TRBD2
j_call: TRBJ2-1
v_call: TRBV27
cdr3_aa: CASRSPFGSGREQFF
cdr3_nt: TGTGCCAGCAGATCACCTTTTGGTAGCGGGAGGGAGCAGTTCTTC

clone_size: NA
d_call: NA
j_call: TRBJ2-3
v_call: TRBV28
cdr3_aa: CASSLAGGLDTQYF
cdr3_nt: TGTGCCAGCAGTTTGGCTGGGGGCTTAGATACGCAGTATTTT

clone_size: NA
d_call: TRBD2
j_call: TRBJ2-7
v_call: TRBV9
cdr3_aa: CASSEWEGGIGEQYF
cdr3_nt: TGTGCCAGCAGCGAATGGGAGGGAGGGATCGGCGAGCAGTACTTC

clone_size: few
d_call: NA
j_call: TRBJ2-1
v_call: TRBV7-9
cdr3_aa: CASSPRSGGISYNEQFF
cdr3_nt: TGTGCCAGCAGCCCGCGATCAGGGGGGATCTCCTACAATGAGCAGTTCTTC

clone_size: once
d_call: NA
j_call: TRBJ1-5
v_call: TRBV7-9
cdr3_aa: CASSSQNQPQHF
cdr3_nt: TGTGCCAGCAGCTCCCAGAATCAGCCCCAGCATTTT

clone_size: NA
d_call: NA
j_call: TRBJ1-2
v_call: TRBV7-9
cdr3_aa: CASSFIGGTIHF
cdr3_nt: TGTGCCAGCAGCTTTATCGGGGGGACTATTCACTTC

clone_size: NA
d_call: TRBD2
j_call: TRBJ2-3
v_call: TRBV6-1
cdr3_aa: CASSEELRGGRGTDTQYF
cdr3_nt: TGTGCCAGCAGTGAAGAATTGCGGGGGGGCCGTGGCACAGATACGCAGTATTTT

clone_size: NA
d_call: NA
j_call: TRBJ2-1
v_call: TRBV29-1
cdr3_aa: CSGRVNEQFF
cdr3_nt: TGCAGCGGACGGGTCAATGAGCAGTTCTTC

clone_size: NA
d_call: NA
j_call: TRBJ2-7
v_call: TRBV30
cdr3_aa: CAWSSDGWDEQYF
cdr3_nt: TGTGCCTGGAGCTCTGATGGGTGGGACGAGCAGTACTTC

clone_size: NA
d_call: NA
j_call: TRBJ2-7
v_call: TRBV6-1
cdr3_aa: CASSEAGTYYEQYF
cdr3_nt: TGTGCCAGCAGTGAAGCGGGCACCTACTACGAGCAGTACTTC